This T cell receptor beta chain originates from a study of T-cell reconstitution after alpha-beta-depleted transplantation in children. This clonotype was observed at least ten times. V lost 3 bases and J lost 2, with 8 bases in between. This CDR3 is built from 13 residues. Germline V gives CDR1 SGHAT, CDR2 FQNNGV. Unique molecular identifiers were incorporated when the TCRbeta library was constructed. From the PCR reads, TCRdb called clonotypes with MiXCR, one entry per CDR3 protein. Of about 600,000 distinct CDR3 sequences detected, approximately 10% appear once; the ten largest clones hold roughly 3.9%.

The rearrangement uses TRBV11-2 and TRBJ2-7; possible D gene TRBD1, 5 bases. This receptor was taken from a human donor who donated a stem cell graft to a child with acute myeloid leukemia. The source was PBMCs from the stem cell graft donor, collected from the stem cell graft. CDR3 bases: TGTGCCAGCAGCTTTGGCAGGGCCTACGAGCAGTACTTC. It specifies CASSFGRAYEQYF.